These T cell receptor beta chains were read from a single sample in a study of cytomegalovirus exposure and HLA in healthy donors. Data came from immunoSEQ multiplex PCR; TCRdb stores just in-frame clones and leaves some out. The repertoire holds about 150,000 clones, with roughly three quarters as singletons. The source material was PBMCs. The receptors originated from a man aged 35-49 years in good health and CMV-seronegative. CDR3s include the opening cysteine and the closing phenylalanine or tryptophan. The order of the fields is J gene, clone size, D gene, V gene, CDR3 DNA, CDR3 protein. A D gene is named only where the DNA matches it firmly. The size field is filled for only some rows; it gives once, few, many or a size class.

J gene: TRBJ1-1
clone size: -
D gene: -
V gene: TRBV18
CDR3 DNA: TGTGCCAGCTCACCCGGAGGGAACACTGAAGCTTTCTTT
CDR3 protein: CASSPGGNTEAFF

J gene: TRBJ2-3
clone size: few
D gene: TRBD2
V gene: TRBV9
CDR3 DNA: TGTGCCAGCAGCGTAGGAGGTAGCGGGAGTCCAGATACGCAGTATTTT
CDR3 protein: CASSVGGSGSPDTQYF

J gene: TRBJ2-1
clone size: -
D gene: -
V gene: TRBV5-1
CDR3 DNA: TGCGCCAGCAGCATGACGACAGGGGGGGCGGGGGGATCCTACAATGAGCAGTTCTTC
CDR3 protein: CASSMTTGGAGGSYNEQFF

J gene: TRBJ2-3
clone size: few
D gene: TRBD2
V gene: TRBV7-7
CDR3 DNA: TGTGCCAGCAGCCTAAGGCCTAGCGGGGGACAAGGGGGCACAGATACGCAGTATTTT
CDR3 protein: CASSLRPSGGQGGTDTQYF

J gene: TRBJ1-5
clone size: -
D gene: -
V gene: TRBV12-5
CDR3 DNA: TGTGCTAGTGGTCTGGACACCCCGGAGGGCAATCAGCCCCAGCATTTT
CDR3 protein: CASGLDTPEGNQPQHF

J gene: TRBJ2-5
clone size: -
D gene: -
V gene: TRBV6-1
CDR3 DNA: TGTGCCAGCAGTGAGTCAAGATCGGGGGTACAAGAGACCCGGTACTTC
CDR3 protein: CASSESRSGVQETRYF

J gene: TRBJ1-2
clone size: -
D gene: -
V gene: TRBV5-6
CDR3 DNA: TGTGCCAGCAGCGCCACTGCTACACAGAGCTACACCTTC
CDR3 protein: CASSATATQSYTF

J gene: TRBJ1-6
clone size: -
D gene: TRBD1
V gene: TRBV6-6
CDR3 DNA: TGTGCCAGCAGTTACCCGACAGGGTATAATTCACCCCTCCACTTT
CDR3 protein: CASSYPTGYNSPLHF

J gene: TRBJ2-7
clone size: -
D gene: -
V gene: TRBV5-6
CDR3 DNA: TGTGCCAGCAGCCCGCCGTGGGCCCCCTACGAGCAGTACTTC
CDR3 protein: CASSPPWAPYEQYF

J gene: TRBJ2-7
clone size: -
D gene: -
V gene: TRBV7-8
CDR3 DNA: TGTGCCAGCAGCCCATCCGGTGGGGGGACGGGCGAGCAGTACTTC
CDR3 protein: CASSPSGGGTGEQYF

J gene: TRBJ1-1
clone size: once
D gene: TRBD1
V gene: TRBV5-1
CDR3 DNA: TGCGCCAGCAGCACGGGGACAGGGGGAAACTTCGCTGAAGCTTTCTTT
CDR3 protein: CASSTGTGGNFAEAFF

J gene: TRBJ2-1
clone size: -
D gene: TRBD2
V gene: TRBV12-5
CDR3 DNA: TGTGCTAGTAGGGGGACGGGACTAGCGTACAATGAGCAGTTCTTC
CDR3 protein: CASRGTGLAYNEQFF

J gene: TRBJ2-2
clone size: -
D gene: -
V gene: TRBV5-1
CDR3 DNA: TGCGCCAGCAGCTTGCAGGGCCCGGACACCGGGGAGCTGTTTTTT
CDR3 protein: CASSLQGPDTGELFF

J gene: TRBJ2-1
clone size: once
D gene: -
V gene: TRBV11-3
CDR3 DNA: TGTGCCAGCAGCTTAGCAGCAGGACAACCCTACAATGAGCAGTTCTTC
CDR3 protein: CASSLAAGQPYNEQFF

J gene: TRBJ2-7
clone size: -
D gene: -
V gene: TRBV19
CDR3 DNA: TGTGCCAGTAGTATGGGGAGCAGGGCGGGACCCGAGCAGTACTTC
CDR3 protein: CASSMGSRAGPEQYF

J gene: TRBJ1-1
clone size: -
D gene: TRBD1
V gene: TRBV6-1
CDR3 DNA: TGTGCCAGCAGTGACCTCGTCCCGGGACAGGGTTGGAGCACTGAAGCTTTCTTT
CDR3 protein: CASSDLVPGQGWSTEAFF